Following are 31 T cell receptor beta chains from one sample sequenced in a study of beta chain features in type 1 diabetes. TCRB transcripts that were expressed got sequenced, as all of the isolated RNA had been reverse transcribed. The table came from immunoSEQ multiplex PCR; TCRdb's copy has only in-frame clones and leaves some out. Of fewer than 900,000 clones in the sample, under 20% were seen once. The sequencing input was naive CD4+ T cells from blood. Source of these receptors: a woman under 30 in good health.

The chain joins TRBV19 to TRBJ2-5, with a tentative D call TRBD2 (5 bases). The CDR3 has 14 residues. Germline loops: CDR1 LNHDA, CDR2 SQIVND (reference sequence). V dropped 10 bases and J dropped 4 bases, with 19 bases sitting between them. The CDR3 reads CATCQSGGGETQYF. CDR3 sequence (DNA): TGTGCCACTTGCCAGAGCGGAGGAGGAGAGACCCAGTACTTC.

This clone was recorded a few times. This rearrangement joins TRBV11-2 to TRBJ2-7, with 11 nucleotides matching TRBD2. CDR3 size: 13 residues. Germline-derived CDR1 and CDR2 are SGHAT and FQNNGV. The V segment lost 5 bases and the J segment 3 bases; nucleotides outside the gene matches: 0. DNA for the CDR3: TGTGCCAGCAGCACTAGCGGGAGCTACGAGCAGTACTTC. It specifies CASSTSGSYEQYF.

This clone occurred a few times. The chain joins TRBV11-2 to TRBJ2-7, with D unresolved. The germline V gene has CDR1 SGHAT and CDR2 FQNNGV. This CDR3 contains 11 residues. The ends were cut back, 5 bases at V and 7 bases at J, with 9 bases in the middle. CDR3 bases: TGTGCCAGCAGCGCGCGGACGGAGCAGTACTTC. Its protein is CASSARTEQYF.

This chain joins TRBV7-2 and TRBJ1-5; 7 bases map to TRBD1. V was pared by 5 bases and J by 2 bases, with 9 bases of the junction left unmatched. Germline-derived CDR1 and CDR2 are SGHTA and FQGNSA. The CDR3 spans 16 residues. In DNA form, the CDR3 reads TGTGCCAGCAGCCAACGCCCAGGGGGTGGCAATCAGCCCCAGCATTTT. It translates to CASSQRPGGGNQPQHF.

The CDR3 reads CASSIRTNGYTF. DNA of the CDR3: TGTGCCAGTAGTATTCGGACTAATGGCTACACCTTC. This chain links TRBV19 with TRBJ1-2; D not resolved. This CDR3 region has 12 residues. CDR1 and CDR2 (germline): LNHDA, SQIVND (reference sequence). The germline V and J ends were trimmed by 3 bases and 6 bases, with 8 bases remaining between them. The full variable domain, in which reference TRBV19 and TRBJ1-2 provide the parts outside the CDR3, is DGGITQSPKYLFRKEGQNVTLSCEQNLNHDAMYWYRQDPGQGLRLIYYSQIVNDFQKGDIAEGYSVSREKKESFPLTVTSAQKNPTAFYLCASSIRTNGYTFGSGTRLTVV.

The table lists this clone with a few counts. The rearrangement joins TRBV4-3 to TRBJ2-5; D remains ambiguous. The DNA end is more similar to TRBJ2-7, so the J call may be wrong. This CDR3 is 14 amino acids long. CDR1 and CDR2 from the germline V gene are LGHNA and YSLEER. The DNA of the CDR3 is TGCGCCAGCAGCCAAGATCAGGCCTCCTACGAGCAGTACTTC. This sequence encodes CASSQDQASYEQYF.

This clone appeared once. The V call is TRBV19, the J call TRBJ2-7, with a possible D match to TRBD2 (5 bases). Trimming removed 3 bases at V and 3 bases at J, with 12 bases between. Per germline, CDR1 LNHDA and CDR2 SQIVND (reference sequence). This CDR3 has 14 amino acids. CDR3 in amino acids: CASSIASGGYEQYF. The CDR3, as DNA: TGTGCCAGTAGTATCGCTAGTGGAGGCTACGAGCAGTACTTC.

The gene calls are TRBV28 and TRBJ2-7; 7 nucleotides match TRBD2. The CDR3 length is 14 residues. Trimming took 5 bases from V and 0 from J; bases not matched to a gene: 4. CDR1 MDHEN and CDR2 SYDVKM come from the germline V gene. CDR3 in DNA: TGTGCCAGCAGTCTTAGCGGGTACTCCTACGAGCAGTACTTC. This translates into CASSLSGYSYEQYF.

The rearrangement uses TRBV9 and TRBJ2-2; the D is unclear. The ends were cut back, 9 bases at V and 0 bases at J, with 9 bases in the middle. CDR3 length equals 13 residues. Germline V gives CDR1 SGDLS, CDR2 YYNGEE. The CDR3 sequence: CATARTNTGELFF. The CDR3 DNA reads TGTGCCACCGCTAGAACGAACACCGGGGAGCTGTTTTTT.

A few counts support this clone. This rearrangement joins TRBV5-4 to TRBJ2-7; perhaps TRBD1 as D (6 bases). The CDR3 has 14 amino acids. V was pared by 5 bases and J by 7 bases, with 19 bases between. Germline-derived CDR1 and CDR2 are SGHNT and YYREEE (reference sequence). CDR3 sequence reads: CASSRTGIYEEQYF. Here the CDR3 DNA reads TGTGCCAGCAGTCGAACAGGGATATATGAGGAGCAGTACTTC.

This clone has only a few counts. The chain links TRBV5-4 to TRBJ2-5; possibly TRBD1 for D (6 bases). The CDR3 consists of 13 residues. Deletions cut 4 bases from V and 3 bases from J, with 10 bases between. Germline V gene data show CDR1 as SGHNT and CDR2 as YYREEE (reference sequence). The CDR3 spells CASSPWTEETQYF. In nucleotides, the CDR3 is TGTGCCAGCAGCCCTTGGACAGAAGAGACCCAGTACTTC.

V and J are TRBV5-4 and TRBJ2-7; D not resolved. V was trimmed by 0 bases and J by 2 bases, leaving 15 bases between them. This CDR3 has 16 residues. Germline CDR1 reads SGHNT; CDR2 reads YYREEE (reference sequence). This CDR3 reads CASSLGRGGSTYEQYF. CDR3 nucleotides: TGTGCCAGCAGCTTGGGACGTGGCGGATCCACCTACGAGCAGTACTTC.

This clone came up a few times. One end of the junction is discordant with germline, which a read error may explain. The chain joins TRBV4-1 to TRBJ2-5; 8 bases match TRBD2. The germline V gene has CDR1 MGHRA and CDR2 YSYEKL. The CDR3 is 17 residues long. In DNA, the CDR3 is TGCGCCAGCAGACAAGCTCTACAGCGGGAGCTCGCGGAGACCCAGTACTTC. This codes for CASRQALQRELAETQYF.

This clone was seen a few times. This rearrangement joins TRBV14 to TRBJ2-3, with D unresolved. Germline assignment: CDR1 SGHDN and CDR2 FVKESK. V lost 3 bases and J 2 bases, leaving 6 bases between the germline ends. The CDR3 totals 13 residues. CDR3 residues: CASSQEHTDTQYF. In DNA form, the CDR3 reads TGTGCCAGCAGCCAGGAACACACAGATACGCAGTATTTT.

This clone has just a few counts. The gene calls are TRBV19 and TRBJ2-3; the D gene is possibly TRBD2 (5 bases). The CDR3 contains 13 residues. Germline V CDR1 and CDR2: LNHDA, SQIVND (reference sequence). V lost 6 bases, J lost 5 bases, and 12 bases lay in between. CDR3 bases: TGTGCCAGTAGACCCGAGGGAAGAGATACGCAGTATTTT. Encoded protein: CASRPEGRDTQYF.

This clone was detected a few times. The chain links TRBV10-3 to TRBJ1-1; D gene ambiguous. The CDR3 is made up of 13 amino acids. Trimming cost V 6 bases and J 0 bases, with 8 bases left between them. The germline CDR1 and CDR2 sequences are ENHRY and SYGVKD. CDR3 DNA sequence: TGTGCCATCAGAGAGGCAGTGAACACTGAAGCTTTCTTT. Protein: CAIREAVNTEAFF.

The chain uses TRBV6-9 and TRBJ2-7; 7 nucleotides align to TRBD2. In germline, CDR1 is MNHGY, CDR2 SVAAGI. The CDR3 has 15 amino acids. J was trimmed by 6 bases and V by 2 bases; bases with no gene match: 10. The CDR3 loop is CASSYGRLSGGEQYF. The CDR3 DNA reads TGTGCCAGCAGTTATGGTCGGCTGTCGGGGGGCGAGCAGTACTTC.

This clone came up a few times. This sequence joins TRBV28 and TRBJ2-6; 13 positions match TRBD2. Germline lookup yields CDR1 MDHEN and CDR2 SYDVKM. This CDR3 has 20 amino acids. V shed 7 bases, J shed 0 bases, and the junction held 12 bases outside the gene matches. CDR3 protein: CASKHGGTSGTYSGANVLTF. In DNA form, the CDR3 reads TGTGCCAGCAAGCATGGTGGGACTAGCGGGACCTACTCTGGGGCCAACGTCCTGACTTTC.

The CDR3 DNA reads as TGTGCCAGCAGCGCGACGGGAGGGCAGGACACCGGGGAGCTGTTTTTT. Translation gives CASSATGGQDTGELFF. This sequence joins TRBV9 and TRBJ2-2; 8 bases agree with TRBD2. This CDR3 region has 16 residues. Germline values: CDR1 SGDLS, CDR2 YYNGEE. J lost 3 bases, V lost 3 bases, and 7 bases had no gene match. Complete variable domain (other parts from reference TRBV9 and TRBJ2-2): DSGVTQTPKHLITATGQRVTLRCSPRSGDLSVYWYQQSLDQGLQFLIQYYNGEERAKGNILERFSAQQFPDLHSELNLSSLELGDSALYFCASSATGGQDTGELFFGEGSRLTVL.

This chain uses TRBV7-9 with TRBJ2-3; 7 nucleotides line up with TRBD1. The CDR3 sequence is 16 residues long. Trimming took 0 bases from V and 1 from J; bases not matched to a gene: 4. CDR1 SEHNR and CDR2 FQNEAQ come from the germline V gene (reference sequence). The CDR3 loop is CASSLARTGRTDTQYF. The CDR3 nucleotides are TGTGCCAGCAGCTTAGCGCGGACAGGACGCACAGATACGCAGTATTTT.

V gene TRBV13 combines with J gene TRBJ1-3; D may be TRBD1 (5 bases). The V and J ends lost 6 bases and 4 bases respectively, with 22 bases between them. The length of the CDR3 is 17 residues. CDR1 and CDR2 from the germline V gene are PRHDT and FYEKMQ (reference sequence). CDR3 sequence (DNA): TGTGCCAGCAGAGAGACGGCAGGGCCGAATTGGGGAAACACCATATATTTT. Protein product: CASRETAGPNWGNTIYF. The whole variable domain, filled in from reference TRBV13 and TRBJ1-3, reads AAGVIQSPRHLIKEKRETATLKCYPIPRHDTVYWYQQGPGQDPQFLISFYEKMQSDKGSIPDRFSAQQFSDYHSELNMSSLELGDSALYFCASRETAGPNWGNTIYFGEGSWLTVV.

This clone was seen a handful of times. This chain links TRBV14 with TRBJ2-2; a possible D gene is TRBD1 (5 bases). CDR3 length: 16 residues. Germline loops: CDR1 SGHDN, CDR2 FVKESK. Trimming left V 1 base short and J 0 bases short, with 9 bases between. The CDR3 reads CASSQGRGTNTGELFF. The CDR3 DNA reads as TGTGCCAGCAGCCAAGGAAGGGGTACGAACACCGGGGAGCTGTTTTTT.

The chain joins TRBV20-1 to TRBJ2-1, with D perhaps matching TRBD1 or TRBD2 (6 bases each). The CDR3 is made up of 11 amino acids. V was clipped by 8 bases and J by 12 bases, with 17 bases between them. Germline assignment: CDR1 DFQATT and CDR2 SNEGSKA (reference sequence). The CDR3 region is CSCLQGGRQFF. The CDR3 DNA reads TGCAGTTGTTTACAGGGAGGACGGCAGTTCTTC.

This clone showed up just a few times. CDR3 region: CASSSTGPTDTQYF. The DNA for the CDR3 is TGTGCCAGCAGCTCGACAGGGCCCACAGATACGCAGTATTTT. V gene TRBV9 combines with J gene TRBJ2-3; TRBD1 agrees at 7 bases. Germline loops: CDR1 SGDLS, CDR2 YYNGEE. Trimming took 4 bases from V and 2 from J; bases not matched to a gene: 4. This CDR3 spans 14 amino acids.

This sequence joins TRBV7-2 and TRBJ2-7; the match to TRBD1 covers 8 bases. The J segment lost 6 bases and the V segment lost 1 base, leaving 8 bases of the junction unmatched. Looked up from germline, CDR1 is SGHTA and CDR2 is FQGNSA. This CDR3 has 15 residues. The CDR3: CASSLDSTGVREQYF. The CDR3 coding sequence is TGTGCCAGCAGCTTAGATTCGACAGGGGTCCGCGAGCAGTACTTC. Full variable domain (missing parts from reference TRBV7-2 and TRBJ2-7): GAGVSQSPSNKVTEKGKDVELRCDPISGHTALYWYRQSLGQGLEFLIYFQGNSAPDKSGLPSDRFSAERTGGSVSTLTIQRTQQEDSAVYLCASSLDSTGVREQYFGPGTRLTVT.

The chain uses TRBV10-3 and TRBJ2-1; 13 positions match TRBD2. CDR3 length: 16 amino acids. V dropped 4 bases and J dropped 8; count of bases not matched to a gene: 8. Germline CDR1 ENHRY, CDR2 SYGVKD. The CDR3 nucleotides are TGTGCCATCAGTGGGGGGGGACTAGCGGGATTATATGAGCAGTTCTTC. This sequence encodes CAISGGGLAGLYEQFF.

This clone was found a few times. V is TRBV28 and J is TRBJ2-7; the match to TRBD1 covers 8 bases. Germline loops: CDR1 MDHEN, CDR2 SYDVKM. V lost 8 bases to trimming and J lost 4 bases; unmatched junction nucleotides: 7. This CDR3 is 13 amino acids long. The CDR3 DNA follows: TGTGCCAGCGTGCGACAGGGGCAGTACGAGCAGTACTTC. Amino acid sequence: CASVRQGQYEQYF.

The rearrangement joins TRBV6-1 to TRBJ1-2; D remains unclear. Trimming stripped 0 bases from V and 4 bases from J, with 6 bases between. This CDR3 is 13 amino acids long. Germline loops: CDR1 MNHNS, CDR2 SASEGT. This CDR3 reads CASSEAASYGYTF. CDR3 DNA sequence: TGTGCCAGCAGTGAAGCAGCGAGCTATGGCTACACCTTC.

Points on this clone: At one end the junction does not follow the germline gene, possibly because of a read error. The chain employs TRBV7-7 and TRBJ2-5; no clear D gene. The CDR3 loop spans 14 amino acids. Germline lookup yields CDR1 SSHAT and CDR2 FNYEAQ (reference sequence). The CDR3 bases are TGTGCTAGCAGCTTGGTTAGCCGGTCAGAGACCCAGTACTTC. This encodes CASSLVSRSETQYF.

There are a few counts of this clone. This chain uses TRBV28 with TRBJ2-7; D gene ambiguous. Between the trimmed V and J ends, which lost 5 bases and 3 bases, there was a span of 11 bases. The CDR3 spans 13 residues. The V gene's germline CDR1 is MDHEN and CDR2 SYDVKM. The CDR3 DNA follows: TGTGCCAGCAGTCCCCGAGCCAACTACGAGCAGTACTTC. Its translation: CASSPRANYEQYF.

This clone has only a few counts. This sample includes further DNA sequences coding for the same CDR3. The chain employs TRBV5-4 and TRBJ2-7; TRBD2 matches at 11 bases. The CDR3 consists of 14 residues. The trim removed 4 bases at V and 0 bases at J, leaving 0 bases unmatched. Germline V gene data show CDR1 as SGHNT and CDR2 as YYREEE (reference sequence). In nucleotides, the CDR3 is TGTGCCAGCAGCCTAGCGGGAGGCTCCTACGAGCAGTACTTC. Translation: CASSLAGGSYEQYF.